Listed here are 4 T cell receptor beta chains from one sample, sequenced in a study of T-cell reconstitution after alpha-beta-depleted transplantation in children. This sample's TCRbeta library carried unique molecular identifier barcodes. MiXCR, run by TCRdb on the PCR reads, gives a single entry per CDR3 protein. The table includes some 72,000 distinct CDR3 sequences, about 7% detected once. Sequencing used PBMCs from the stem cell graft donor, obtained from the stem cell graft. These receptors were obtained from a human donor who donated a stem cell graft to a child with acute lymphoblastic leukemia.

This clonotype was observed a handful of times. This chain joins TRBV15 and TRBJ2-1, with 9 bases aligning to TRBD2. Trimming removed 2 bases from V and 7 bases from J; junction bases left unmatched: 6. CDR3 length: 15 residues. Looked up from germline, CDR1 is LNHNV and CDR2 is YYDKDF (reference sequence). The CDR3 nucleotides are TGTGCCACCAGCAGATTCGGGACTAGCTTAAATGAGCAGTTCTTC. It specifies CATSRFGTSLNEQFF.

CDR3 in DNA: TGTGCCAGCAGTCCCAGCGGGGGGTCCCTTCAGACCCAGTACTTC. It is translated as CASSPSGGSLQTQYF. J is TRBJ2-5 and V is TRBV7-3, with 9 bases lining up with TRBD2. In germline, CDR1 is SGHTA, CDR2 FQGTGA. The ends lost 6 bases at V and 6 bases at J; junction bases unmatched: 11. There are 15 residues in the CDR3. The variable domain in full, completed from reference TRBV7-3 and TRBJ2-5, reads GAGVSQTPSNKVTEKGKYVELRCDPISGHTALYWYRQSLGQGPEFLIYFQGTGAADDSGLPNDRFFAVRPEGSVSTLKIQRTERGDSAVYLCASSPSGGSLQTQYFGPGTRLLVL.

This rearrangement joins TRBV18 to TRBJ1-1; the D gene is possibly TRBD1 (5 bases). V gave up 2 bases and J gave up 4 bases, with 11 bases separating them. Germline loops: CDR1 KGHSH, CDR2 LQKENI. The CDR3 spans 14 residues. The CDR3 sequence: CASSPEKGATEAFF. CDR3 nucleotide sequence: TGTGCCAGCTCACCAGAGAAAGGGGCCACTGAAGCTTTCTTT.

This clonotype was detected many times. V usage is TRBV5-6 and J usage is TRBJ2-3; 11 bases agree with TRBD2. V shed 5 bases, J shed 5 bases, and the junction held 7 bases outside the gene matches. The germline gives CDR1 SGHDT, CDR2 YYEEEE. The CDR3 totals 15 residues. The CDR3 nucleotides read TGTGCCAGCAGATTTCTAGCGGGGGGCGAAGATACGCAGTATTTT. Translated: CASRFLAGGEDTQYF.